The 25 T cell receptor beta chains in this list originate from one sample, sequenced in a study of radiotherapy plus CTLA-4 blockade in lung cancer. Profiled with immunoSEQ multiplex PCR; TCRdb holds only in-frame clones, not every one. The table has roughly 71,000 clones, around 80% seen once. The starting material was peripheral blood, obtained from a patient treated with radiotherapy plus ipilimumab. Receptors originate from a human donor with non-small cell lung cancer who had a complete response to radiotherapy plus ipilimumab.

This chain links TRBV18 with TRBJ2-7, with D possibly TRBD1 on 6 matching bases. This CDR3 is 15 amino acids long. CDR1 is KGHSH and CDR2 is LQKENI in the germline V gene. Trimming removed 3 bases at V and 5 bases at J, with 17 bases between. CDR3 residues: CASSPPIRTGNEQYF. The CDR3 coding sequence is TGTGCCAGCTCACCGCCCATCCGAACAGGGAACGAGCAGTACTTC. Combining the CDR3 with reference TRBV18 and TRBJ2-7 gives the whole variable domain NAGVMQNPRHLVRRRGQEARLRCSPMKGHSHVYWYRQLPEEGLKFMVYLQKENIIDESGMPKERFSAEFPKEGPSILRIQQVVRGDSAAYFCASSPPIRTGNEQYFGPGTRLTVT.

The chain uses TRBV9 and TRBJ2-5, with D hard to call. This CDR3 spans 14 amino acids. The germline CDR1 and CDR2 sequences are SGDLS and YYNGEE. V was pared by 3 bases and J by 4 bases, with 13 bases between. The DNA for the CDR3 is TGTGCCAGCAGCGCCCCGGGTGTCAGAGAGACCCAGTACTTC. Residues: CASSAPGVRETQYF.

The table lists this clone with a count of one. V is TRBV30 and J is TRBJ1-2, with a possible D match to TRBD1 (5 bases). Germline assignment: CDR1 GTSNPN and CDR2 SVGIG (reference sequence). Trimming took 2 bases from V and 8 from J, leaving 15 bases between them. This CDR3 contains 13 residues. For the CDR3, the DNA is TGTGCCTGGAGTAGGGACCGCCCCCGGGGCTACACCTTC. Translation gives CAWSRDRPRGYTF.

The sample holds many counts of this clone. The chain joins TRBV5-6 to TRBJ2-1; D remains ambiguous. The V and J ends lost 4 bases and 0 bases respectively, with 14 bases between them. Germline CDR1 is SGHDT and CDR2 is YYEEEE. There are 16 residues in the CDR3. The CDR3 region is CASSLSFVSSYNEQFF. CDR3 bases: TGTGCCAGCAGCCTCAGTTTCGTCAGCTCCTACAATGAGCAGTTCTTC.

The V call is TRBV6-5, the J call TRBJ2-7, with a possible D match to TRBD1 (5 bases). From germline, CDR1 is MNHEY and CDR2 SVGAGI. Trimming removed 0 bases at V and 2 bases at J, with 8 bases between. This CDR3 comprises 14 residues. This chain's CDR3 is CASSYSGAPYEQYV. CDR3 bases: TGTGCCAGCAGTTACTCTGGGGCTCCCTACGAGCAGTACGTC.

The gene calls are TRBV6-6 and TRBJ1-1; unclear D gene. V shed 6 bases and J shed 11 bases, with 19 bases lying between them. The CDR3 loop spans 13 amino acids. Germline CDR1 reads MNHNY; CDR2 reads SVGAGI (reference sequence). This CDR3 is CASSPGIRMDAFF. DNA of the CDR3: TGTGCCAGCAGCCCCGGGATCCGGATGGATGCTTTCTTT.

This clone was recorded once. The chain uses TRBV5-4 and TRBJ1-1; the D gene is possibly TRBD1 (5 bases). Trimming left V 0 bases short and J 2 bases short, with 8 bases between. Germline CDR1 is SGHNT and CDR2 is YYREEE (reference sequence). The CDR3 runs to 14 residues. The CDR3, as DNA: TGTGCCAGCAGCTTGGGACAGTCAAACACTGAAGCTTTCTTT. It encodes CASSLGQSNTEAFF.

The CDR3 DNA sequence: TGTGCCTGGAGTGTACACGGGGCCTACGAGCAGTACGTC. It specifies CAWSVHGAYEQYV. The chain couples TRBV30 to TRBJ2-7; TRBD2 might be the D (5 bases). Germline assignment: CDR1 GTSNPN and CDR2 SVGIG (reference sequence). Trimming removed 0 bases from V and 2 bases from J, with 8 bases in between. The CDR3 loop spans 13 amino acids.

The J gene is TRBJ2-2, the V gene TRBV5-1; no definite D call. The CDR3 sequence is 15 residues long. The germline CDR1 and CDR2 sequences are SGHRS and YFSETQ. V was cut by 3 bases and J by 4 bases, with 13 bases left in between. CDR3 sequence reads: CASSSSSRFTGELFF. DNA for the CDR3: TGCGCCAGCAGCTCATCCTCCAGGTTCACCGGGGAGCTGTTTTTT.

The chain carries TRBV19 and TRBJ2-1; D possibly corresponds to TRBD1 (6 bases). V was clipped by 1 base and J by 5 bases, with 12 bases between them. Germline loops: CDR1 LNHDA, CDR2 SQIVND (reference sequence). The CDR3 spans 15 residues. CDR3 in amino acids: CASSIGSTGNNEQFF. The CDR3 DNA is TGTGCCAGTAGTATAGGCTCCACAGGGAACAATGAGCAGTTCTTC.

The chain is built from TRBV5-1 and TRBJ2-1; TRBD2 aligns across 16 bases. Germline V gene data show CDR1 as SGHRS and CDR2 as YFSETQ. V gave up 1 base and J gave up 8 bases; unmatched junction bases: 6. The CDR3 is made up of 17 amino acids. CDR3 sequence (DNA): TGCGCCAGCAGCTTGAGGGGACTAGCGGGAGGGCGAGATGAGCAGTTCTTC. Protein sequence: CASSLRGLAGGRDEQFF.

This chain links TRBV7-2 with TRBJ2-3, with 9 positions matching TRBD2. Germline V gene data show CDR1 as SGHTA and CDR2 as FQGNSA. The CDR3 runs to 18 residues. After removal of 1 base from V and 5 bases from J, the junction contained 13 bases not matched to a gene. CDR3 loop: CASSLGGGALPDLDTQYF. In DNA, the CDR3 is TGTGCCAGCAGCTTAGGCGGGGGGGCTTTACCCGATCTAGATACGCAGTATTTT.

The CDR3 here is CARSLGCVCGTATGELFF. The CDR3 DNA is TGTGCCAGAAGCTTGGGGTGCGTTTGCGGGACGGCCACCGGGGAGCTGTTTTTT. The chain joins TRBV5-3 to TRBJ2-2, with TRBD2 as a possible D gene (6 bases). TRBV5-3 is an open reading frame, and its role is uncertain. Trimming removed 0 bases from V and 4 bases from J, with 19 bases in between. The CDR3 loop spans 18 amino acids.

This rearrangement joins TRBV5-1 to TRBJ1-4; D may be TRBD1 (6 bases). CDR3 length: 15 amino acids. Looked up from germline, CDR1 is SGHRS and CDR2 is YFSETQ. The V end lost 0 bases, the J end lost 8 bases, and 14 bases lay between the germline ends. Here the CDR3 reads CASSLDTGRGEKLFF. In DNA, the CDR3 is TGCGCCAGCAGCTTGGATACAGGGCGCGGGGAAAAACTGTTTTTT.

V and J are TRBV6-1 and TRBJ2-7; no clear D gene. Trimming pared 2 bases from V and 2 bases from J, leaving 13 bases between. The V gene's germline CDR1 is MNHNS and CDR2 SASEGT. The CDR3 loop spans 15 amino acids. This chain's CDR3 is CASSEPFLRAYEQYV. The DNA of the CDR3 is TGTGCCAGCAGTGAACCATTCCTCCGAGCCTACGAGCAGTACGTC.

The chain links TRBV7-9 to TRBJ2-5, with D tentatively TRBD1 or TRBD2 (6 bases each). V dropped 0 bases and J dropped 5 bases, with 10 bases sitting between them. The CDR3 sequence is 14 residues long. Germline CDR1 reads SEHNR; CDR2 reads FQNEAQ (reference sequence). CDR3 sequence reads: CASSLAGAGETQYF. The CDR3 DNA reads as TGTGCCAGCAGCTTAGCGGGGGCGGGGGAGACCCAGTACTTC.

This rearrangement joins TRBV11-3 to TRBJ2-6; D unclear. This CDR3 comprises 13 residues. Germline CDR1 and CDR2: SGHNT and YENEEA. Trimming pared 6 bases from V and 3 bases from J, leaving 6 bases between. For the CDR3, the DNA is TGTGCCAGCAGTCCGGGTGGGGCCAACGTCCTGACTTTC. The encoded protein is CASSPGGANVLTF.

The genes are TRBV19 and TRBJ1-1, with 7 bases matching TRBD1. Germline lookup yields CDR1 LNHDA and CDR2 SQIVND (reference sequence). The CDR3 consists of 15 residues. V lost 3 bases to trimming and J lost 3 bases; unmatched junction nucleotides: 7. DNA of the CDR3: TGTGCCAGTAGTATTGGAGCAGGGGGGGACACTGAAGCTTTCTTT. Its protein is CASSIGAGGDTEAFF.

The chain couples TRBV30 to TRBJ2-7; D is perhaps TRBD1 (6 bases). CDR3 length equals 13 residues. V shed 0 bases and J shed 2 bases, with 8 bases lying between them. Germline CDR1 and CDR2: GTSNPN and SVGIG (reference sequence). The CDR3 is CAWSVQGTYEQYV. CDR3 bases: TGTGCCTGGAGTGTACAGGGAACCTACGAGCAGTACGTC.

This clone was seen a single time. The rearrangement uses TRBV4-1 and TRBJ2-1; D is undetermined. Trimming left V 4 bases short and J 8 bases short, with 15 bases between. The CDR3 totals 14 residues. Per germline, CDR1 MGHRA and CDR2 YSYEKL. CDR3 DNA sequence: TGCGCCAGCAGCCGAGGAATTTTAGAGGATGAGCAGTTCTTC. It specifies CASSRGILEDEQFF.

This chain links TRBV5-6 with TRBJ2-1; D gene ambiguous. The germline gives CDR1 SGHDT, CDR2 YYEEEE. V was cut by 4 bases and J by 5 bases, with 10 bases left in between. This CDR3 spans 13 amino acids. CDR3: CASSMTNNNEQFF. The CDR3 DNA reads as TGTGCCAGCAGCATGACCAATAACAATGAGCAGTTCTTC.

The chain combines TRBV19 with TRBJ2-1; D is unresolved. The germline V gene has CDR1 LNHDA and CDR2 SQIVND (reference sequence). CDR3 size: 15 residues. Between the trimmed V and J ends, which lost 4 bases and 9 bases, there was a span of 19 bases. CDR3 nucleotides: TGTGCCAGTAGTACGGGCCTTTTCGGATCGGGTGAGCAGTTCTTC. Its translation: CASSTGLFGSGEQFF.

The chain employs TRBV30 and TRBJ1-4, with TRBD1 matching over 10 bases. Germline CDR1 and CDR2: GTSNPN and SVGIG (reference sequence). This CDR3 comprises 16 residues. With V trimmed by 7 bases and J by 0 bases, 8 bases remained unmatched. The CDR3 loop reads CASKDRGAATNEKLFF. The CDR3 coding sequence is TGTGCCTCGAAGGACAGGGGGGCTGCAACTAATGAAAAACTGTTTTTT.

This chain joins TRBV5-1 and TRBJ2-3; possible D gene TRBD1, 6 bases. The CDR3 is made up of 18 amino acids. Germline-derived CDR1 and CDR2 are SGHRS and YFSETQ. V was clipped by 0 bases and J by 1 base, with 18 bases between them. The CDR3 loop is CASSLASRTARRTDTQYF. The CDR3 coding sequence is TGCGCCAGCAGCTTGGCCTCAAGGACAGCACGCCGCACAGATACGCAGTATTTT.

This chain links TRBV7-9 with TRBJ1-4; D is possibly TRBD1 (5 bases). Germline V gene data show CDR1 as SEHNR and CDR2 as FQNEAQ (reference sequence). V was pared by 5 bases and J by 4 bases, with 14 bases between. This CDR3 is 15 amino acids long. In DNA form, the CDR3 reads TGTGCCAGCAGCCGCCCAGGGTCGAGTAATGAAAAACTGTTTTTT. Translating it yields CASSRPGSSNEKLFF.